A single TCR beta chain is shown here with its context. The time point: blood at routine non-recurrence follow-up after resection. From tumor, nontumor lung or frozen PBMC, whole RNA was taken unsorted for sequencing. This sample is part of a study of spatial heterogeneity in lung cancer. Study-wide background: Consistent detection of more beta-chain than alpha-chain sequences was observed.

Each TCR cDNA molecule carried a unique molecular identifier. TCRdb reprocessed the 5' RACE reads with MiXCR, giving one entry per CDR3 protein. Here the sample spans 55,000 to 75,000 distinct CDR3 sequences, approximately 9% being singletons. The starting material was PBMCs, obtained at follow-up. The sequence derives from a female donor with early-stage non-small cell lung cancer.

This CDR3 reads CASSTSGIGETQYF. In nucleotides, the CDR3 is TGTGCCAGCAGTACTAGCGGGATCGGTGAGACCCAGTACTTC. This chain links TRBV6-1 with TRBJ2-5; TRBD2 aligns across 10 bases. Germline V gives CDR1 MNHNS, CDR2 SASEGT. CDR3 length equals 14 residues. The V segment lost 5 bases and the J segment 5 bases; nucleotides outside the gene matches: 5.